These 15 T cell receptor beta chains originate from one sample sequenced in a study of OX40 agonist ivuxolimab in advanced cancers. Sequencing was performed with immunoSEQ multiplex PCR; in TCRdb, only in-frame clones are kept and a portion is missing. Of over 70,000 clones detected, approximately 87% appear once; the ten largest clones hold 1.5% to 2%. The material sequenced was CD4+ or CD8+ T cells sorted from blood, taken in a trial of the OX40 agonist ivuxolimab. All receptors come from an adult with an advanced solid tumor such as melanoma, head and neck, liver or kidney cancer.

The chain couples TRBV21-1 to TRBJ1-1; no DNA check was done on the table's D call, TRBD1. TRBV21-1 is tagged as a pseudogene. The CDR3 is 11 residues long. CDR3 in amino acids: CARGAPKEAFF. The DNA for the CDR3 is TGTGCCAGGGGGGCCCCAAAGGAAGCTTTCTTT.

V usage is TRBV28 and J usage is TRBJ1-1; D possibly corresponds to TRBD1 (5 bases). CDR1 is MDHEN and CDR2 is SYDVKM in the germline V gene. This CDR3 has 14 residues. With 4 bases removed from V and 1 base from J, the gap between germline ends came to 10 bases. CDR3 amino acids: CASSWAGTNTEAFF. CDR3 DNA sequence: TGTGCCAGCAGTTGGGCGGGGACGAACACTGAAGCTTTCTTT.

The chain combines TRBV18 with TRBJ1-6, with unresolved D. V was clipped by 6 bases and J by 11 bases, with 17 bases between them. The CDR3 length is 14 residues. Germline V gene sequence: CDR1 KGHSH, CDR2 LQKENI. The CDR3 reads CASSPGSTGPPLHF. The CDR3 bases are TGTGCCAGCTCCCCGGGGAGTACTGGGCCACCCCTCCACTTT.

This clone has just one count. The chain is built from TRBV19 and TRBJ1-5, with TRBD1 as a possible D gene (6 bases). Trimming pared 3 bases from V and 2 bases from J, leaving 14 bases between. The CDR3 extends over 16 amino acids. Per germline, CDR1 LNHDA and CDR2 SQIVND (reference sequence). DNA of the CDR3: TGTGCCAGTAGTATCCTACCTCCAGGGGGCAATCAGCCCCAGCATTTT. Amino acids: CASSILPPGGNQPQHF.

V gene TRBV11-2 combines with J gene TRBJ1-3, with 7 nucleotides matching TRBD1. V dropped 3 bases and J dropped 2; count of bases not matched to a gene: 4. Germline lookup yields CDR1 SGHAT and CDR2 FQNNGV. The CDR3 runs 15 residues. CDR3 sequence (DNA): TGTGCCAGCAGCTTGGAGGGGGCGCCTGGAAACACCATATATTTT. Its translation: CASSLEGAPGNTIYF. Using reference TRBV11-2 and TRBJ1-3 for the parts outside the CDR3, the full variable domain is EAGVAQSPRYKIIEKRQSVAFWCNPISGHATLYWYQQILGQGPKLLIQFQNNGVVDDSQLPKDRFSAERLKGVDSTLKIQPAKLEDSAVYLCASSLEGAPGNTIYFGEGSWLTVV.

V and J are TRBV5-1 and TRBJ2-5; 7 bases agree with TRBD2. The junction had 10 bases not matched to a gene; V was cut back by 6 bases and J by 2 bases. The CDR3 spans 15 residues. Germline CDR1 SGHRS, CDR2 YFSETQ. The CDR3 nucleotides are TGCGCCAGCATCCAATCGGGGGGTTGGCAAGAGACCCAGTACTTC. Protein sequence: CASIQSGGWQETQYF.

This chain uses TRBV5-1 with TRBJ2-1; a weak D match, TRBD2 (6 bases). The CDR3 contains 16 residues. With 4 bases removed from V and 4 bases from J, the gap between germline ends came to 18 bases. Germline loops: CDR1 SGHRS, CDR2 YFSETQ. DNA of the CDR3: TGCGCCAGCAGCATACCCCGGGACTCCATTTACAATGAGCAGTTCTTC. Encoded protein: CASSIPRDSIYNEQFF.

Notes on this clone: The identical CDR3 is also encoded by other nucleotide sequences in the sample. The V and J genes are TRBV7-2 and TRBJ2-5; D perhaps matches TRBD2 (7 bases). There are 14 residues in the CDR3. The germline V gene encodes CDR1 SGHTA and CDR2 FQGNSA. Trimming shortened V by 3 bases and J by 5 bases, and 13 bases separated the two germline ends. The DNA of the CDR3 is TGTGCCAGCAGCTTCGGGGGGCGGGCGGAGACCCAGTACTTC. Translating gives CASSFGGRAETQYF. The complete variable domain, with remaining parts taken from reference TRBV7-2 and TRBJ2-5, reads GAGVSQSPSNKVTEKGKDVELRCDPISGHTALYWYRQSLGQGLEFLIYFQGNSAPDKSGLPSDRFSAERTGGSVSTLTIQRTQQEDSAVYLCASSFGGRAETQYFGPGTRLLVL.

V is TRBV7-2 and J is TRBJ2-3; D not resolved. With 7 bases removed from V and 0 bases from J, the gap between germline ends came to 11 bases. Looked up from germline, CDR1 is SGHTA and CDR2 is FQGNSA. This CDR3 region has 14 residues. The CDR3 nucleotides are TGTGCCAGCATCGGGTTTGGGAGCACAGATACGCAGTATTTT. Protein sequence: CASIGFGSTDTQYF.

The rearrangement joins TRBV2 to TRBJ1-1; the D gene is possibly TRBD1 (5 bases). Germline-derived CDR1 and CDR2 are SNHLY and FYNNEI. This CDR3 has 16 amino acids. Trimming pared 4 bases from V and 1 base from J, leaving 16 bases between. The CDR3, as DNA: TGTGCCAGCAGTGCCCAGGGTTTAGGGAGGAACACTGAAGCTTTCTTT. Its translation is CASSAQGLGRNTEAFF.

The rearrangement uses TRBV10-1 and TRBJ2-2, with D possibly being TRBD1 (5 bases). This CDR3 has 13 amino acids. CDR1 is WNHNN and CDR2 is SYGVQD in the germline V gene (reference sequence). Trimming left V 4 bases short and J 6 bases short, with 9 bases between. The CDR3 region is CASSGRVAGELFF. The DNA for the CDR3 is TGCGCCAGCAGTGGCAGGGTCGCCGGGGAGCTGTTTTTT.

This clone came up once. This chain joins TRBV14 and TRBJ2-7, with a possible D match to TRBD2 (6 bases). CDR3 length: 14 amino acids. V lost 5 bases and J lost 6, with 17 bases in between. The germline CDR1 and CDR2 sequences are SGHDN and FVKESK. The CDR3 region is CASSFPGAVREQYF. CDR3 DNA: TGTGCCAGCAGCTTCCCGGGAGCCGTGCGCGAGCAGTACTTC.

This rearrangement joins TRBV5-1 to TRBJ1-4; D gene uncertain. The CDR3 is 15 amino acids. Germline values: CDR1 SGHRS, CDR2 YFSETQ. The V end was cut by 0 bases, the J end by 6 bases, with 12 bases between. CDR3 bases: TGCGCCAGCAGCTTGGGGAGAGGAACGGATGAAAAACTGTTTTTT. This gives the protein CASSLGRGTDEKLFF.

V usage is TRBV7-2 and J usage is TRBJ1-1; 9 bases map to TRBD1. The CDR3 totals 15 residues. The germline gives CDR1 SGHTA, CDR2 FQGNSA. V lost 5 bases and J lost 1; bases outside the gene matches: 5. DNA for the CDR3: TGTGCCAGCAGCCCCAGGACAGGGGAGAACACTGAAGCTTTCTTT. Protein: CASSPRTGENTEAFF. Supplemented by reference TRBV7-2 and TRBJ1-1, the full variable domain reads GAGVSQSPSNKVTEKGKDVELRCDPISGHTALYWYRQSLGQGLEFLIYFQGNSAPDKSGLPSDRFSAERTGGSVSTLTIQRTQQEDSAVYLCASSPRTGENTEAFFGQGTRLTVV.

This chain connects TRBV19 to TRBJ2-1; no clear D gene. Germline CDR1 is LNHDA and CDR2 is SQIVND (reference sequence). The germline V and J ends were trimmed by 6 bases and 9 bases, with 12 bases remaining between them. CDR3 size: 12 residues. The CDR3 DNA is TGTGCCAGTAGACCCCCCGGCGGTGAGCAGTTCTTC. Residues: CASRPPGGEQFF.